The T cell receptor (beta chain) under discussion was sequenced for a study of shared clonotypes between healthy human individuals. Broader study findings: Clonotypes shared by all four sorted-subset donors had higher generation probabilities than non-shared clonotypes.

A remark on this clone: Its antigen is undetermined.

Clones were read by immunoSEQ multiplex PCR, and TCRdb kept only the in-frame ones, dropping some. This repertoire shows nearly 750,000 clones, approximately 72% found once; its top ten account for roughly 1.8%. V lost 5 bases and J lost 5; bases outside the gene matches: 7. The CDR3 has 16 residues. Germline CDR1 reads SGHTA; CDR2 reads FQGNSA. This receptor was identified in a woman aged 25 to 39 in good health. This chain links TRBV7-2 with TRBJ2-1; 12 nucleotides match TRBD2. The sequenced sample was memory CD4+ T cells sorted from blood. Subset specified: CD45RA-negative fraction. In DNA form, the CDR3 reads TGTGCCAGCAGCATGCAAGGGACTAGCGGGCACAATGAGCAGTTCTTC. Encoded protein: CASSMQGTSGHNEQFF.